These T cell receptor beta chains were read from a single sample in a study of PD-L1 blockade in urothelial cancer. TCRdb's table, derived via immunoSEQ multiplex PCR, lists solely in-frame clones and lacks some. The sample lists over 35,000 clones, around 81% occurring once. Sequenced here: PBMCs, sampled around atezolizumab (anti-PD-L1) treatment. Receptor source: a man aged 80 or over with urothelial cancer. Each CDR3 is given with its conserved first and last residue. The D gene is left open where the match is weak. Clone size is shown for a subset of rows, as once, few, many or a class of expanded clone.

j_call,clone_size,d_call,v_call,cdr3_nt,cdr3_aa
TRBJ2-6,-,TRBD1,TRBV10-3,TGTGCCATCAGTCAAACCCCGGGACAGGCCCTCTCTGGGGCCAACGTCCTGACTTTC,CAISQTPGQALSGANVLTF
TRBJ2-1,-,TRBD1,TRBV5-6,TGTGCCAGCAGCACGCCGGGACAGGGTGAAAATGAGCAGTTCTTC,CASSTPGQGENEQFF
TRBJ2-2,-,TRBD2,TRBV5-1,TGCGCCAGCAGTCGACTAGCTAGCGCCGGGGAGCTGTTTTTT,CASSRLASAGELFF
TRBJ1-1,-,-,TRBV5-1,TGCGCCAGCAGCTTGACAGTCAGCACTGAAGCTTTCTTT,CASSLTVSTEAFF
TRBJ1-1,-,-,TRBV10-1,TGCGCCAGCAGTGAGTCGGGCAGGAACACTGAAGCTTTCTTT,CASSESGRNTEAFF
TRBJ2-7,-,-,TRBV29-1,TGCAGCGTGGAACGGGGAGGTGGAAACGAGCAGTACTTC,CSVERGGGNEQYF
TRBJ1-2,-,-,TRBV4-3,TGCGCCAGCAGCCAAGAGATGGGCTTCGCTAACTATGGCTACACCTTC,CASSQEMGFANYGYTF
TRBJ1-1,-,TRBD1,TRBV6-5,TGTGCCAGCATTGGGACAGGGGCGAAAACTGAAGCTTTCTTT,CASIGTGAKTEAFF
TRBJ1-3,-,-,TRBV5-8,TGTGCCAGCAGCTTGGCAGGGAACTCTGGAAACACCATATATTTT,CASSLAGNSGNTIYF
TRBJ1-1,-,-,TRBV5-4,TGTGCCAGCAGCTTGGTAGGGCGAAGGGGGAACACTGAAGCTTTCTTT,CASSLVGRRGNTEAFF
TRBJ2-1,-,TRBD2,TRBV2,TGTGCCAGCACCCCCTTGGTGACTAGCGATAAGCAGTTCTTC,CASTPLVTSDKQFF
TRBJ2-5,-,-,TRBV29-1,TGCAGCGTTGATCAGGGTCACGAGACCCAGTACTTC,CSVDQGHETQYF
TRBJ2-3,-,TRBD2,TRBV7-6,TGTGCCAGCAGCTTAGCTGCCAGCGGGAGTATAGCGGATACGCAGTATTTT,CASSLAASGSIADTQYF
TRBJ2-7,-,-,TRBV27,TGTGCCAGCAGGGGTAGGGACACCTCCTACGAGCAGTACTTC,CASRGRDTSYEQYF
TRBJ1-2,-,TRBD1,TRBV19,TGTGCCAGTAGCCCGGAACCGGGACAGGGCTACTATGGCTACACCTTC,CASSPEPGQGYYGYTF
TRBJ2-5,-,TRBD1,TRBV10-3,TGTGCCATCAGACCGGGACAGGGCCAAGAGACCCAGTACTTC,CAIRPGQGQETQYF
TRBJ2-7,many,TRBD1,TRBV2,TGTGCCAGCAAGTATTTCGGGACAGGGAGCTCGCGCGACGAGCAGTACTTC,CASKYFGTGSSRDEQYF
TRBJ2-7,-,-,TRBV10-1,TGCGCCAGCAGTGCGCAGGGGAAGCACGAGCAGTACTTC,CASSAQGKHEQYF
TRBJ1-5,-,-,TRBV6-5,TGTGCCAGCAGTTACTCCGGGTTTCAGCCCCAGCATTTT,CASSYSGFQPQHF
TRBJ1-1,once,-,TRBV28,TGTGCCAGCAGTGGGCCCCGGGGGGCCGGCACTGAAGCTTTCTTT,CASSGPRGAGTEAFF
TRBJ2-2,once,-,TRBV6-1,TGTGCCAGCAGTGATCAAGCAGGGGTCCCCGGGGAGCTGTTTTTT,CASSDQAGVPGELFF
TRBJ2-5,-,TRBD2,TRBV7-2,TGTGCCAGCTCTCAGAGGGCGGGGGGCGCGAGCCCCCAGTACTTC,CASSQRAGGASPQYF
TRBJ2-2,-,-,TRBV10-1,TGCGCCAGCAGTGAGCCCTCGAACACCGGGGAGCTGTTTTTT,CASSEPSNTGELFF
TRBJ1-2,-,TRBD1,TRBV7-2,TGTGCCAGCAGCTCAACCGGGACAGATGTAGGCTACACCTTC,CASSSTGTDVGYTF
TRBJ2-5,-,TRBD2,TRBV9,TGTGCCAGCAGCGCCTTAGGACTAGCGGAAATGCAGTACTTC,CASSALGLAEMQYF
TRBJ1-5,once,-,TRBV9,TGTGCCAGCAGCGTCGACGCGGGGACTCAGCCCCAGCATTTT,CASSVDAGTQPQHF
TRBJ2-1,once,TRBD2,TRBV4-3,TGCGCCAGCAGCCAAGATAGCGGGAGCCCCCCGGTCTTC,CASSQDSGSPPVF
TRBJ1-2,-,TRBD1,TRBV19,TGTGCCAGTAGGGCACAGGGGGACTATGGCTACACCTTC,CASRAQGDYGYTF
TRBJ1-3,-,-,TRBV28,TGTGCCAGCATCACCGGGAATAGGGGAAACACCATATATTTT,CASITGNRGNTIYF
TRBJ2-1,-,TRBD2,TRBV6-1,TGTGCCAGCAACGGGCGGGAGGGCAATAATGAGCAGTTCTTC,CASNGREGNNEQFF
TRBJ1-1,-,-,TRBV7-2,TGTGCCAGCAGTCAAAGGAGGACTGAAGCTTTCTTT,CASSQRRTEAFF
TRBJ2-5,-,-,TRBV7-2,TGTGCCAGCAGCAGGGGGGGCGGGGCGGGTGTCCCCGAGACCCAGTACTTC,CASSRGGGAGVPETQYF
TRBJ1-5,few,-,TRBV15,TGTGCCACCAGCAGAGATCGGACAGGCAATCAGCCCCAGCATTTT,CATSRDRTGNQPQHF
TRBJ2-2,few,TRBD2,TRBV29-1,TGCAGCGTTTCCTCCTCCGGGGGGGCGCTGACCGGGGAGCTGTTTTTT,CSVSSSGGALTGELFF
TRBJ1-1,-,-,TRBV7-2,TGTGCCAGCAGCTTAAATTCCGTGTTAGCGGCTGAAGCTTTCTTT,CASSLNSVLAAEAFF
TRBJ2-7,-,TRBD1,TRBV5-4,TGTGCCAGCAGTATCCAGACCGGGACAGTCTCCTACGAGCAGTACTTC,CASSIQTGTVSYEQYF
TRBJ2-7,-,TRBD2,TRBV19,TGTGCCAGTAGTGAGGGTGGGGGGGACCCCTACGAGCAGTACTTC,CASSEGGGDPYEQYF
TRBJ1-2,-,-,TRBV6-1,TGTGCCAGCAGTGAACAGAGGGAACAGTACTATGGCTACACCTTC,CASSEQREQYYGYTF
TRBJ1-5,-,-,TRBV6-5,TGTGCCACCAGTGAAAGGGAGGCTCAGCCCCAGCATTTT,CATSEREAQPQHF
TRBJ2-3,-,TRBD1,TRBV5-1,TGCGCCAGCAGCTTGAATCCCGGGACAGGGAGGAGGGTTAGCACAGATACGCAGTATTTT,CASSLNPGTGRRVSTDTQYF
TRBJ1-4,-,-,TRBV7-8,TGTGCCAGCAGCTTAAAGGGGAAAGCCATCCACTATGAAAAACTGTTTTTT,CASSLKGKAIHYEKLFF
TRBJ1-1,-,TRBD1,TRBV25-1,TGTGCCAGCAGTGGGGGACAGGGGTTCCGGGCTTTCTTT,CASSGGQGFRAFF
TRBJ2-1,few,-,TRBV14,TGTGCCAGCAGCCAAGATCTCAGGGGAGGGAATGAGCAGTTCTTC,CASSQDLRGGNEQFF
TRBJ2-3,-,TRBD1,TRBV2,TGTGCCAGCAACACCCAACGTGGACAGGGGGCGCACCGGCTCCCCACAGATACGCAGTATTTT,CASNTQRGQGAHRLPTDTQYF
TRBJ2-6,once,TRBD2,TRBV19,TGTGCCAGTAGTCCACTAGCGGTAACTTCTGGGGCCAACGTCCTGACTTTC,CASSPLAVTSGANVLTF
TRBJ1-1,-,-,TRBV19,TGTGCCAGTAGTATAGGACGACTGGTTATGAACACTGAAGCTTTCTTT,CASSIGRLVMNTEAFF
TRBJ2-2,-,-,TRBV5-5,TGTGCCAGCAACCCGGTAACCGGAGCGAACACCGGGGAGCTGTTTTTT,CASNPVTGANTGELFF
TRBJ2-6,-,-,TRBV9,TGTGCCAGCAGCGTAGAAGGAGGCAGCAACGTCCTGACTTTC,CASSVEGGSNVLTF
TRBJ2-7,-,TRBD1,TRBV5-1,TGCGCCAGCAGCTTTGGACAGGGCGGCGAGCAGTACTTC,CASSFGQGGEQYF
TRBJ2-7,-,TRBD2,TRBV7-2,TGTGCCAGCAGCTTCCCGCGGGAGCAGGTGCAGTACTTC,CASSFPREQVQYF
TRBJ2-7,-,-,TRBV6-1,TGTGCCAGCAGTGAGAAAGTACTGTTCTACGAGCAGTACTTC,CASSEKVLFYEQYF
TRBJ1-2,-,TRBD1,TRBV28,TGTGCCAGCAGTTCCGGGACAGGCGTAAACTATGGCTACACCTTC,CASSSGTGVNYGYTF
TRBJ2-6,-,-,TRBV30,TGTGCCTGGAGTGTAAAGGGGTCTGGGGCCAACGTCCTGACTTTC,CAWSVKGSGANVLTF
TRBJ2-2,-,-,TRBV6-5,TGTGCCAGCAGCCGATCCGGGTCCAACACCGGGGAGCTGTTTTTT,CASSRSGSNTGELFF
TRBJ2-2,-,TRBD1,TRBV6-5,TGTGCCAGCGGAACCGGGACAGGGTCCACCGGGGAGCTGTTTTTT,CASGTGTGSTGELFF